Listed below are T cell receptor beta chains from one sample, sequenced in a study of blood T cell repertoires in COVID-19. Measured with immunoSEQ multiplex PCR; TCRdb has only the in-frame clones, and not every one. The data contain 160,000 or so clones, around 87% of them singletons. Specimen: peripheral blood. The receptor source for this set is a woman aged 70 to 79 with COVID-19, enrolled during active disease. Each CDR3 is given with its conserved first and last residue. The D gene is left open where the match is weak. Clone size is shown for a subset of rows, as once, few, many or a class of expanded clone.

j_call,clone_size,v_call,d_call,cdr3_aa,cdr3_nt
TRBJ1-5,once,TRBV4-1,NA,CASSQRHPSNQPQHF,TGCGCCAGCAGCCAGAGACATCCAAGCAATCAGCCCCAGCATTTT
TRBJ1-3,NA,TRBV5-4,NA,CASSLTGGGNTIYF,TGTGCCAGCAGCTTGACGGGAGGTGGAAACACCATATATTTT
TRBJ2-5,NA,TRBV5-4,TRBD1,CASSSGGGTPQETQYF,TGTGCCAGCAGCTCAGGGGGCGGGACCCCCCAAGAGACCCAGTACTTC
TRBJ2-7,NA,TRBV6-5,NA,CASSYSHREYEQYF,TGTGCCAGCAGTTACTCGCACAGGGAGTACGAGCAGTACTTC
TRBJ2-3,few,TRBV19,NA,CASSIGSREAQYF,TGTGCCAGTAGTATCGGGTCGAGGGAGGCCCAGTATTTT
TRBJ1-5,NA,TRBV19,NA,CASSIGTNQPQHF,TGTGCCAGTAGTATTGGCACCAATCAGCCCCAGCATTTT
TRBJ1-1,NA,TRBV7-8,NA,CASSVTRGNTEAFF,TGTGCCAGCAGCGTTACCAGGGGGAACACTGAAGCTTTCTTT
TRBJ1-1,NA,TRBV30,NA,CAWSKGSGTEAFF,TGTGCCTGGAGTAAGGGGTCGGGCACTGAAGCTTTCTTT
TRBJ1-2,NA,TRBV2,NA,CASSEQGKSGYTF,TGTGCCAGCAGTGAACAGGGAAAGTCCGGCTACACCTTC
TRBJ1-2,NA,TRBV5-4,NA,CASSLASGGYTF,TGTGCCAGCAGCTTGGCCTCGGGTGGCTACACCTTC
TRBJ2-3,NA,TRBV4-2,NA,CASSESGGAFTDTQYF,TGTGCCAGCAGTGAAAGTGGGGGGGCGTTCACAGATACGCAGTATTTT
TRBJ1-1,NA,TRBV10-1,NA,CASSESDATGEAFF,TGCGCCAGCAGTGAGTCTGACGCTACAGGTGAAGCTTTCTTT
TRBJ2-5,NA,TRBV27,TRBD1,CASSSHRGDLETQYF,TGTGCCAGCAGTTCCCACAGGGGGGATTTGGAGACCCAGTACTTC
TRBJ1-2,once,TRBV5-6,NA,CASSPGTGGYTF,TGTGCCAGCAGCCCGGGAACTGGAGGCTACACCTTC
TRBJ1-2,once,TRBV19,TRBD1,CASSIGATGAYGYTF,TGTGCCAGTAGTATAGGTGCGACAGGGGCCTATGGCTACACCTTC
TRBJ1-5,once,TRBV28,NA,CASSISNQPQHF,TGTGCCAGCAGTATAAGCAATCAGCCCCAGCATTTT
TRBJ2-1,NA,TRBV25-1,NA,CASRDLSRGEQFF,TGTGCCAGCAGGGACCTCTCTAGGGGTGAGCAGTTCTTC
TRBJ2-7,NA,TRBV7-9,TRBD1,CASSLTAGGNEQYF,TGTGCCAGCAGCTTAACGGCAGGGGGCAACGAGCAGTACTTC
TRBJ1-2,NA,TRBV30,NA,CACQRAGGGFYGYTF,TGTGCCTGTCAACGAGCAGGTGGAGGGTTCTATGGCTACACCTTC
TRBJ1-1,few,TRBV20-1,TRBD1,CSANDLQGLEAEAFF,TGCAGTGCTAATGACTTACAGGGGTTGGAGGCTGAAGCTTTCTTT
TRBJ1-1,once,TRBV3-1/TRBV3-2,TRBD1,CASSLTGDASEAFF,TGTGCCAGCAGCCTGACAGGGGACGCGAGTGAAGCTTTCTTT
TRBJ1-4,NA,TRBV28,TRBD1,CASSATGANEKLFF,TGTGCCAGCAGTGCCACAGGGGCTAATGAAAAACTGTTTTTT
TRBJ1-5,NA,TRBV21-1,NA,CASSKGGPFNQPQHF,TGTGCCAGCAGCAAAGGCGGCCCCTTTAATCAGCCCCAGCATTTT
TRBJ2-3,NA,TRBV12-3/TRBV12-4,NA,CASSLPPADTQYF,TGTGCCAGCAGTTTACCCCCCGCAGATACGCAGTATTTT
TRBJ2-6,NA,TRBV18,TRBD1,CASSPTGGAWGANVLTF,TGTGCCAGCTCACCAACAGGGGGCGCGTGGGGGGCCAACGTCCTGACTTTC
TRBJ2-1,NA,TRBV18,TRBD2,CASSPGLAGGNEQFF,TGTGCCAGCTCACCTGGTCTAGCGGGGGGCAATGAGCAGTTCTTC
TRBJ1-5,NA,TRBV7-8,TRBD1,CASSLGQGYQPQHF,TGTGCCAGCAGCTTAGGACAGGGTTATCAGCCCCAGCATTTT
TRBJ1-3,NA,TRBV3-1/TRBV3-2,NA,CASSVTNSGNTIYF,TGTGCCAGCAGTGTGACAAACTCTGGAAACACCATATATTTT
TRBJ1-5,NA,TRBV6-5,NA,CASSYQSNQPQHF,TGTGCCAGCAGTTATCAAAGCAATCAGCCCCAGCATTTT
TRBJ1-6,NA,TRBV19,NA,CASRQGSYNSPLHF,TGTGCCAGCCGGCAGGGCTCCTATAATTCACCCCTCCACTTT
TRBJ2-5,NA,TRBV7-2,NA,CASSLDPGEGRTQYF,TGTGCCAGCAGCTTAGATCCAGGGGAGGGTCGGACCCAGTACTTC
TRBJ2-3,NA,TRBV9,TRBD1,CASSPRDRVTDTQYF,TGTGCCAGCAGCCCCCGGGACAGGGTCACAGATACGCAGTATTTT
TRBJ2-1,NA,TRBV11-3,TRBD2,CASSLGTSSAINEQFF,TGTGCCAGCAGCTTAGGGACTAGCTCAGCGATCAATGAGCAGTTCTTC
TRBJ2-7,NA,TRBV10-2,TRBD1,CASKGQGANEQYF,TGCGCCAGCAAGGGACAGGGGGCCAACGAGCAGTACTTC
TRBJ1-1,NA,TRBV30,TRBD1,CAWSDDRGRTEAFF,TGTGCCTGGAGTGACGACAGGGGGAGAACTGAAGCTTTCTTT
TRBJ2-2,NA,TRBV23-1,TRBD1,CASTGDRVTGELFF,TGCGCCAGCACAGGGGACAGAGTCACCGGGGAGCTGTTTTTT
TRBJ2-7,NA,TRBV30,NA,CAWRAFKGHYEQYF,TGTGCCTGGCGGGCGTTCAAGGGACACTACGAGCAGTACTTC
TRBJ2-1,NA,TRBV7-2,NA,CASSYTQVYEQFF,TGTGCCAGCAGCTACACACAGGTGTATGAGCAGTTCTTC
TRBJ2-1,NA,TRBV3-1/TRBV3-2,NA,CASAGGSSLTSGNEQFF,TGTGCCAGCGCGGGTGGAAGTAGTTTGACTTCCGGCAATGAGCAGTTCTTC
TRBJ2-2,NA,TRBV3-1/TRBV3-2,NA,CASSQPWAPRLNTGELFF,TGTGCCAGCAGCCAACCCTGGGCCCCAAGATTGAACACCGGGGAGCTGTTTTTT
TRBJ2-2,NA,TRBV3-1/TRBV3-2,TRBD1,CASSHFRGTGAGNTGELFF,TGTGCCAGCAGCCACTTCCGAGGGACAGGGGCGGGGAACACCGGGGAGCTGTTTTTT
TRBJ1-4,NA,TRBV5-1,NA,CASSLGELANEKLFF,TGCGCCAGCAGCTTGGGGGAGTTAGCTAATGAAAAACTGTTTTTT
TRBJ1-2,NA,TRBV19,TRBD1,CASSIRTGAQGYTF,TGTGCCAGTAGTATTCGGACAGGGGCTCAGGGCTACACCTTC
TRBJ1-1,NA,TRBV11-2,NA,CASSLGQNTEAFF,TGTGCCAGCAGCTTAGGACAGAACACTGAAGCTTTCTTT
TRBJ1-3,NA,TRBV5-1,NA,CASSLEGRGGNTIYF,TGCGCCAGCAGCTTGGAAGGCAGAGGGGGAAACACCATATATTTT
TRBJ1-2,once,TRBV2,TRBD1,CASRTGTGRGYTF,TGTGCCAGCAGGACCGGGACAGGACGTGGCTACACCTTC
TRBJ1-5,NA,TRBV3-1/TRBV3-2,NA,CASSINLDMPQHF,TGTGCCAGCAGCATCAACCTAGATATGCCCCAGCATTTT
TRBJ1-4,once,TRBV19,NA,CASSFRVATNEKLFF,TGTGCCAGTAGTTTTCGGGTAGCAACTAATGAAAAACTGTTTTTT
TRBJ1-2,NA,TRBV19,NA,CASNPTGDYGYTF,TGTGCCAGTAATCCGACAGGCGACTATGGCTACACCTTC
TRBJ1-2,NA,TRBV5-1,TRBD1,CASSGGQGPYGYTF,TGCGCCAGCAGCGGGGGACAGGGGCCCTATGGCTACACCTTC
TRBJ1-2,NA,TRBV5-1,TRBD1,CASSWTGQGNGYTF,TGCGCCAGCAGCTGGACGGGACAGGGAAACGGCTACACCTTC
TRBJ1-4,NA,TRBV6-1,NA,CASSEGWRVEKLFF,TGTGCCAGCAGTGAGGGGTGGAGGGTTGAAAAACTGTTTTTT
TRBJ2-1,NA,TRBV29-1,TRBD2,CSVEPTSGGEQFF,TGCAGCGTTGAGCCGACTAGCGGGGGCGAGCAGTTCTTC
TRBJ2-1,NA,TRBV3-1/TRBV3-2,TRBD2,CASSSGTKQYNEQFF,TGTGCCAGCAGTTCCGGGACTAAGCAATACAATGAGCAGTTCTTC
TRBJ2-6,NA,TRBV5-4,NA,CASRLPGANVLTF,TGTGCCAGCAGACTCCCTGGGGCCAACGTCCTGACTTTC
TRBJ2-1,NA,TRBV5-1,TRBD2,CASSAVLAGGKGEQFF,TGCGCCAGCAGCGCTGTACTAGCGGGGGGGAAGGGTGAGCAGTTCTTC